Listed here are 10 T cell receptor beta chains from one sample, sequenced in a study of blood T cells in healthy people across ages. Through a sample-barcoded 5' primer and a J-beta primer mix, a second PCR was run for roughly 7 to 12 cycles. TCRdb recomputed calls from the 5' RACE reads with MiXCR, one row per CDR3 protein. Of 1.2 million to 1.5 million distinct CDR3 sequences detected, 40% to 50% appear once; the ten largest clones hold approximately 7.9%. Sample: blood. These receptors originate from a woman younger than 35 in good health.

The CDR3 is CASSGQEDYYGYTF. The DNA for the CDR3 is TGTGCCAGCAGTGGGCAGGAAGATTACTATGGCTACACCTTC. The rearrangement joins TRBV28 to TRBJ1-2; no definite D call. The CDR3 spans 14 residues. V lost 5 bases and J lost 3, with 13 bases in between. The germline CDR1 and CDR2 sequences are MDHEN and SYDVKM.

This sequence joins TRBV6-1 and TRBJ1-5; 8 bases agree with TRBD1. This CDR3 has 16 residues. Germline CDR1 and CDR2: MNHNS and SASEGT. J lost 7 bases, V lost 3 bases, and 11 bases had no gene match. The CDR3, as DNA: TGTGCCAGCAGTGACCGAGGACAGGGCACGTGGCAGCCCCAGCATTTT. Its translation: CASSDRGQGTWQPQHF.

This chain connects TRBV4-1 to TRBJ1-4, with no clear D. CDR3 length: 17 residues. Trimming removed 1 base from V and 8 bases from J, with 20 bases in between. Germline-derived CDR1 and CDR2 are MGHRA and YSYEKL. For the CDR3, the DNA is TGCGCCAGCAGCCAAGGAGGTGGCGAGCTTTCAAGGGAAAAACTGTTTTTT. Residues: CASSQGGGELSREKLFF.

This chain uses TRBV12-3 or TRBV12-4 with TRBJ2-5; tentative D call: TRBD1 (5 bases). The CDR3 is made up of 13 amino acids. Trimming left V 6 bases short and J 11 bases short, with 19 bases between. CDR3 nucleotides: TGTGCCAGCAGGCCCGCAGGGTCCTACGTGCAGTACTTC. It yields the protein CASRPAGSYVQYF.

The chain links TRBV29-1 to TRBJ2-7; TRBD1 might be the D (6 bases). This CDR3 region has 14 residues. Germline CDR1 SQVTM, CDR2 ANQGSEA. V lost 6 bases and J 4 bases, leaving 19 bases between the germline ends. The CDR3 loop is CSVPPGVSTYEQYF. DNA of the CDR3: TGCAGCGTCCCCCCAGGGGTGTCGACATACGAGCAGTACTTC.

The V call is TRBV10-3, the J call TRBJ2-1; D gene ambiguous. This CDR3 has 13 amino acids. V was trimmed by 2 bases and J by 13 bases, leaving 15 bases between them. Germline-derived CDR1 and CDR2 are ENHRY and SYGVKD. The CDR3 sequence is CAISEGPKNIQFF. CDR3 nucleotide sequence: TGTGCCATCAGTGAGGGGCCAAAAAACATTCAGTTCTTC.

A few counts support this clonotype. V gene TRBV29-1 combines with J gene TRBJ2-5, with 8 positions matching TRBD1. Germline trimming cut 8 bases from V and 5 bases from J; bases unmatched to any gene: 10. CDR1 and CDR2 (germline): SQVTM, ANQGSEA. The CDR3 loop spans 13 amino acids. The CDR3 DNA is TGCAGCTCCCGGACAGGGACAGTGGAGACCCAGTACTTC. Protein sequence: CSSRTGTVETQYF.

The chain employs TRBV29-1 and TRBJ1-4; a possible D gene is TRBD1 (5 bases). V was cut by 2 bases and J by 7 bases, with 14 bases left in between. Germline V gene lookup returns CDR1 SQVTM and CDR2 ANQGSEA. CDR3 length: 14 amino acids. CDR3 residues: CSVEQGGLREKLFF. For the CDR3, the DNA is TGCAGCGTTGAACAGGGAGGGTTACGTGAAAAACTGTTTTTT.

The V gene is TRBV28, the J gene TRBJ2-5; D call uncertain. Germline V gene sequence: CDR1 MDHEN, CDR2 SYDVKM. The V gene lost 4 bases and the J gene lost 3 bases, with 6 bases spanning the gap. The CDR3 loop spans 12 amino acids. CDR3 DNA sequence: TGTGCCAGCAGTTGGAACAAAGAGACCCAGTACTTC. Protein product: CASSWNKETQYF.

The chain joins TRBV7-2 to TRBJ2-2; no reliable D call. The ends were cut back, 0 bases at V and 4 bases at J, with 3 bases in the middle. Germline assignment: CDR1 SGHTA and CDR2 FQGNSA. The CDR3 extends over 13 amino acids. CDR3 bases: TGTGCCAGCAGCTTAGCTCCCACCGGGGAGCTGTTTTTT. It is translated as CASSLAPTGELFF.